This is a list of T cell receptor beta chains from one sample in a study of shared clonotypes between healthy human individuals. Using immunoSEQ multiplex PCR, the repertoire was profiled, and TCRdb retains in-frame clones only, with some absent. The profile shows some 1 million clones, roughly 70% of them singletons. Input material: memory CD4+ T cells sorted from blood. The receptors derive from a man between 18 and 29 years old in good health. Both conserved end residues are part of each CDR3. Fields, in order: CDR3 protein, CDR3 DNA, V gene, J gene, D gene, clone size. The D gene is left open where the match is weak. The size of a clone is reported for some rows only, either as once, few or many, or as a class for expanded clones.

CDR3aa: CATSRVGAGSYEQYF
CDR3nt: TGTGCCACCAGCAGAGTGGGTGCGGGTTCCTACGAGCAGTACTTC
v_gene: TRBV15
j_gene: TRBJ2-7
d_gene: -
abundance: -

CDR3aa: CASSERGQVETQYF
CDR3nt: TGTGCCAGTTCGGAAAGGGGGCAAGTGGAGACCCAGTACTTC
v_gene: TRBV19
j_gene: TRBJ2-5
d_gene: TRBD1
abundance: -

CDR3aa: CASSVDRGPNEQYF
CDR3nt: TGTGCCAGCAGTGTGGACAGGGGGCCCAACGAGCAGTACTTC
v_gene: TRBV6-5
j_gene: TRBJ2-7
d_gene: TRBD1
abundance: -

CDR3aa: CAWSGQMNTEAFF
CDR3nt: TGTGCCTGGAGTGGCCAAATGAACACTGAAGCTTTCTTT
v_gene: TRBV30
j_gene: TRBJ1-1
d_gene: -
abundance: few

CDR3aa: CASSLVRGQQETQYF
CDR3nt: TGTGCCAGCAGCTTAGTTAGAGGGCAACAAGAGACCCAGTACTTC
v_gene: TRBV7-2
j_gene: TRBJ2-5
d_gene: -
abundance: -

CDR3aa: CASSLALAAADNTEAFF
CDR3nt: TGCGCCAGCAGCTTGGCCCTGGCGGCGGCCGATAACACTGAAGCTTTCTTT
v_gene: TRBV5-1
j_gene: TRBJ1-1
d_gene: -
abundance: -

CDR3aa: CASSLGGGTSNTGELFF
CDR3nt: TGTGCCAGCAGCTTGGGAGGGGGGACCTCAAACACCGGGGAGCTGTTTTTT
v_gene: TRBV7-8
j_gene: TRBJ2-2
d_gene: -
abundance: once

CDR3aa: CASSSGQGFSETQYF
CDR3nt: TGTGCCAGCAGCTCGGGACAGGGGTTTTCAGAGACCCAGTACTTC
v_gene: TRBV7-3
j_gene: TRBJ2-5
d_gene: TRBD1
abundance: -

CDR3aa: CASSPKVGQGFNYGYTF
CDR3nt: TGTGCCAGCAGCCCGAAGGTGGGGCAGGGGTTTAACTATGGCTACACCTTC
v_gene: TRBV11-1
j_gene: TRBJ1-2
d_gene: -
abundance: -

CDR3aa: CSVDQGSGYTF
CDR3nt: TGCAGCGTTGATCAGGGAAGTGGCTACACCTTC
v_gene: TRBV29-1
j_gene: TRBJ1-2
d_gene: -
abundance: -

CDR3aa: CASSHPGAGTEAFF
CDR3nt: TGCGCCAGCAGCCATCCGGGGGCGGGCACTGAAGCTTTCTTT
v_gene: TRBV4-1
j_gene: TRBJ1-1
d_gene: -
abundance: once

CDR3aa: CASSQSSDSLPYEQYF
CDR3nt: TGCGCCAGCAGTCAATCGTCAGACAGCTTGCCCTACGAGCAGTACTTC
v_gene: TRBV23-1
j_gene: TRBJ2-7
d_gene: -
abundance: -

CDR3aa: CASSYSNLNSPLHF
CDR3nt: TGTGCCAGCAGTTACTCCAACCTTAATTCACCCCTCCACTTT
v_gene: TRBV6-5
j_gene: TRBJ1-6
d_gene: -
abundance: -

CDR3aa: CASSPDRTLNYGYTF
CDR3nt: TGTGCCAGCAGCCCCGACAGAACCCTAAACTATGGCTACACCTTC
v_gene: TRBV2
j_gene: TRBJ1-2
d_gene: -
abundance: -

CDR3aa: CASTLAGQGTYEQYF
CDR3nt: TGCGCCAGCACCTTAGCGGGACAGGGGACCTACGAGCAGTACTTC
v_gene: TRBV5-1
j_gene: TRBJ2-7
d_gene: TRBD1
abundance: once

CDR3aa: CASSPLSGNTDTQYF
CDR3nt: TGTGCCAGCTCACCACTTAGCGGGAACACAGATACGCAGTATTTT
v_gene: TRBV18
j_gene: TRBJ2-3
d_gene: TRBD2
abundance: -

CDR3aa: CASSLAWEANTIYF
CDR3nt: TGTGCCAGCAGCTTGGCCTGGGAGGCAAACACCATATATTTT
v_gene: TRBV5-5
j_gene: TRBJ1-3
d_gene: -
abundance: -